The source of this T cell receptor beta chain is a study of siplizumab effects on memory and regulatory T cells. Study-wide results and limits: Suppressive activity of Tregs proliferating in siplizumab cultures remained unconfirmed.

Comments on this clone: Antigen unknown.

The CDR3 loop spans 15 amino acids. Unmatched junction bases numbered 9, after V lost 1 base and J lost 4 bases. CDR1 is SQVTM, CDR2 ANQGSEA, per germline. Some clones are missing from TCRdb's copy, which holds only in-frame ones; the method was immunoSEQ multiplex PCR. Among 40,000 to 45,000 clones listed, around 89% were seen once. The V call is TRBV29-1, the J call TRBJ1-2, with TRBD1 matching 7 bases. This sequence originates from a human donor in good health. The specimen was naive CD4+ T cells sorted from blood. In DNA form, the CDR3 reads TGCAGCGTTGAAGCATCAGGGGGGAGCATCTATGGCTACACCTTC. It yields the protein CSVEASGGSIYGYTF.